This entry is about one T cell receptor beta chain. Its antigen is undetermined. The germline V gene encodes CDR1 DFQATT and CDR2 SNEGSKA (reference sequence). The CDR3 runs 14 residues. V trimming: 6 bases; J trimming: 10 bases; junction bases outside the gene matches: 9. The data derive from a study of response to subunit inactivated influenza vaccine. Whole-study results and caveats: The authors proposed limited new T cell recruitment per seasonal influenza vaccination.

One entry per CDR3 protein results from TCRdb running MiXCR on the RT-PCR reads. Here the sample spans 860,000 or so distinct CDR3 sequences, 21% being singletons. Sample: PBMCs from blood, taken 4 to 6 days after vaccination. The TCR sequence derives from a man aged 45-60 years who received an inactivated influenza vaccine. The chain employs TRBV20-1 and TRBJ2-1; 13 positions agree with TRBD2. As DNA, the CDR3 is TGCAGTGCCCCGGGACTAGCGGGGATGAGGGAGCAGTTCTTC. It encodes CSAPGLAGMREQFF.